The TCR beta chain described here comes from a study of beta chain features in type 1 diabetes. The wider study: Age, gender and cell yields were alike across patients and healthy donors.

Study-wide points: Shorter TCRB CDR3s, moderately but significantly so, were found in Type 1 diabetes patients in all four CD4+ subsets.

All of the isolated RNA was reverse transcribed, so expressed TCRB transcripts were sequenced. The table came from immunoSEQ multiplex PCR; TCRdb's copy has only in-frame clones and leaves some out. The table has 600,000 to 700,000 clones, around an eighth seen once. Concerning this clone: Its target is not known. The junction differs from germline at one of its ends, possibly a read error.

Sequenced input: naive CD4+ T cells from blood. The clonotype comes from a man aged 25 to 45 with type 1 diabetes.

Here the CDR3 DNA reads TGTGCCAGCAGCTCCCCCGGGGATCACTTAAGGCCCGCCTTC. Translation gives CASSSPGDHLRPAF. The chain links TRBV7-9 to TRBJ1-2; no definite D call. The CDR3 is 14 residues long. CDR1 SEHNR and CDR2 FQNEAQ come from the germline V gene (reference sequence).